This T cell receptor (beta chain) was sequenced for a study of beta chain features in type 1 diabetes. Findings and limits, study-wide: People with Type 1 diabetes carried modestly yet significantly shorter TCRB CDR3s in all four CD4+ subsets.

The germline V and J ends were trimmed by 4 bases and 5 bases, with 15 bases remaining between them. The CDR3 has 15 residues. Germline CDR1 reads SGHTA; CDR2 reads FQGNSA. Reverse transcription of all isolated RNA meant that expressed TCRB transcripts were sequenced. Each sample of naive, central memory or regulatory T cells had, on average, about 3.57 million reads. Using immunoSEQ multiplex PCR, the repertoire was profiled, and TCRdb retains in-frame clones only, with some absent. Altogether about 160,000 clones are present, 6.5% to 8.5% being singletons, with the ten largest covering more than 0.5%. This clone occurred a few times. The antigen is unknown.

The clonotype was recovered from a woman between 18 and 29 years old with type 1 diabetes. The sample comprised central memory CD4+ T cells from blood. V and J are TRBV7-2 and TRBJ2-1; D is ambiguous. CDR3 sequence (DNA): TGTGCCAGCAGCTCCGCCCCAGGCCCCAACAATGAGCAGTTCTTC. Its protein is CASSSAPGPNNEQFF.